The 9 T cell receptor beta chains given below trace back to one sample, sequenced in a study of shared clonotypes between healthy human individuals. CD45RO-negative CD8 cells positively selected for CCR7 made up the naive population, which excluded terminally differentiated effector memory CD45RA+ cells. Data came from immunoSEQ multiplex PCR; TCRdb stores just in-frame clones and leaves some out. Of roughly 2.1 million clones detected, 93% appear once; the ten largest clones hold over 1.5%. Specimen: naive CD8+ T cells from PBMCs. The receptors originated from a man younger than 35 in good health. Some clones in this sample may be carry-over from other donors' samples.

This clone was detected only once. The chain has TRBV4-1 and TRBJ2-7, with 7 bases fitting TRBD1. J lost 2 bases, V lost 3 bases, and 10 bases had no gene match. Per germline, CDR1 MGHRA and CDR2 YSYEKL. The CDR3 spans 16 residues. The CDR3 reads CASSHLPGTATYEQYF. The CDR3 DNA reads TGCGCCAGCAGCCACCTACCCGGGACAGCTACCTACGAGCAGTACTTC.

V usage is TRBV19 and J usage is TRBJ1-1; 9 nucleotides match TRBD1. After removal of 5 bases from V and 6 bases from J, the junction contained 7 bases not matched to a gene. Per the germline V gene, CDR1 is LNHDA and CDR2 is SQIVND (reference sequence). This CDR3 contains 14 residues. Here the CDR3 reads CASSLRQGGPEAFF. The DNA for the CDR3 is TGTGCCAGTAGTCTACGACAGGGGGGGCCTGAAGCTTTCTTT.

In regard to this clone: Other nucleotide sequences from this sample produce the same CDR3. CDR3 bases: TGTGCCAGCAGCTTGGGGGGCTCTGGAAACACCATATATTTT. It codes for CASSLGGSGNTIYF. This chain connects TRBV5-6 to TRBJ1-3; D gene uncertain. CDR1 SGHDT and CDR2 YYEEEE come from the germline V gene. The CDR3 is 14 residues long. V shed 0 bases and J shed 0 bases, with 4 bases lying between them.

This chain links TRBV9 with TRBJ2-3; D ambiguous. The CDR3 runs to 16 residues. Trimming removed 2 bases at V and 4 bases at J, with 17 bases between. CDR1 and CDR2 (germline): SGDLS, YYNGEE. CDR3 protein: CASSVHKRIPADTQYF. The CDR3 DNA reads TGTGCCAGCAGCGTCCACAAGAGGATCCCGGCAGATACGCAGTATTTT. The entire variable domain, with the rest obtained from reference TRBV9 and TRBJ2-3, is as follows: DSGVTQTPKHLITATGQRVTLRCSPRSGDLSVYWYQQSLDQGLQFLIQYYNGEERAKGNILERFSAQQFPDLHSELNLSSLELGDSALYFCASSVHKRIPADTQYFGPGTRLTVL.

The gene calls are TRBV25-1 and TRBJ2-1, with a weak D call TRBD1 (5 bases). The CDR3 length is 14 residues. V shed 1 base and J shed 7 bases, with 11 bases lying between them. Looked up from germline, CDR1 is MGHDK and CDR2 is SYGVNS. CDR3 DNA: TGTGCCAGCAGTGAATGGGGCCGGCGGAATGAGCAGTTCTTC. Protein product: CASSEWGRRNEQFF.

CDR3 loop: CASSVGGYPRETQYF. The CDR3 DNA sequence: TGTGCCAGCAGCGTAGGCGGCTATCCTCGAGAGACCCAGTACTTC. V gene TRBV9 combines with J gene TRBJ2-5; D unresolved. The V and J ends lost 0 bases and 4 bases respectively, with 13 bases between them. CDR1 and CDR2 from the germline V gene are SGDLS and YYNGEE. The CDR3 is made up of 15 amino acids.

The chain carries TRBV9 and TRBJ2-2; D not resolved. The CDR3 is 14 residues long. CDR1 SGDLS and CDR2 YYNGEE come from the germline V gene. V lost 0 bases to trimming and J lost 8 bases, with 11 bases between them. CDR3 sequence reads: CASSVAGSSGELFF. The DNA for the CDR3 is TGTGCCAGCAGCGTAGCGGGCTCGTCGGGGGAGCTGTTTTTT.

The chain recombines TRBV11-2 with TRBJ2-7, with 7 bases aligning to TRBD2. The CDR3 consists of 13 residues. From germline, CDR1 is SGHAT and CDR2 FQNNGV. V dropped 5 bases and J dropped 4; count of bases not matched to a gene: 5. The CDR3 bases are TGTGCCAGCAGCCCGACTAGCAGGTACGAGCAGTACTTC. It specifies CASSPTSRYEQYF. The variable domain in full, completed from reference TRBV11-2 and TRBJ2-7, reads EAGVAQSPRYKIIEKRQSVAFWCNPISGHATLYWYQQILGQGPKLLIQFQNNGVVDDSQLPKDRFSAERLKGVDSTLKIQPAKLEDSAVYLCASSPTSRYEQYFGPGTRLTVT.

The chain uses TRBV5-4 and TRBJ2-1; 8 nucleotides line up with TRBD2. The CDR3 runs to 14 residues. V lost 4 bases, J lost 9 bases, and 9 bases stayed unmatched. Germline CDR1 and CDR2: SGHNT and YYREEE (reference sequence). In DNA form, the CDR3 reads TGTGCCAGCAGCCTCCCGGGGGGGCAGGGTGAGCAGTTCTTC. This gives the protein CASSLPGGQGEQFF. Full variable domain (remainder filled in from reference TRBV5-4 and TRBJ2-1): ETGVTQSPTHLIKTRGQQVTLRCSSQSGHNTVSWYQQALGQGPQFIFQYYREEENGRGNFPPRFSGLQFPNYSSELNVNALELDDSALYLCASSLPGGQGEQFFGPGTRLTVL.